This TCR beta chain was found in a study of T cell responses to AZD1222 COVID-19 vaccine. Study results and limitations: The donors showed a predominance of white British ancestry and of females, with possible underestimation of clonal diversity. Every sample of the repertoires postdated the peak T cell response. Distributed over spike, vaccine-associated CD4 TCRs predominated at 160-218 and 743-854.

The germline V gene encodes CDR1 ENHRY and CDR2 SYGVKD. V shed 4 bases and J 0 bases; nucleotides not matched to a gene: 6. The CDR3 runs to 18 residues. Generated by immunoSEQ multiplex PCR, the TCRdb table keeps only in-frame clones and is missing some. The table records about 59,000 clones, 89% of them present only once. On this clone: Its target is unknown.

The sample consisted of peripheral blood, taken 28 days after the second AZD1222 dose. The rearrangement joins TRBV10-3 to TRBJ2-2; 12 bases fit TRBD2. The TCR comes from an adult who received the AZD1222 COVID-19 vaccine. CDR3 in DNA: TGTGCCATCAGTGCACCGACTAGCGGGGGCGCGAACACCGGGGAGCTGTTTTTT. Translating it yields CAISAPTSGGANTGELFF.